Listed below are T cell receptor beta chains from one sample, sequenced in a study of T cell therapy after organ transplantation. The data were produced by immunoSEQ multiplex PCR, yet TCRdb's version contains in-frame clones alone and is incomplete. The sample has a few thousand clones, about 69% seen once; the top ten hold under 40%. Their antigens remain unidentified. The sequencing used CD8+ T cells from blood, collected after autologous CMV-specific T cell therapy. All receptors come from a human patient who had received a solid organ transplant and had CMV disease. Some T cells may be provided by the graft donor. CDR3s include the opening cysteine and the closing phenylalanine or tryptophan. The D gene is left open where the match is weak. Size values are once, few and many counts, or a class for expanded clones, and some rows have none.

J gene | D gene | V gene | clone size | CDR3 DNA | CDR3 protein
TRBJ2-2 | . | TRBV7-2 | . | TGTGCCAGCACCTGGCGGACCGGGGAGCTGTTTTTT | CASTWRTGELFF
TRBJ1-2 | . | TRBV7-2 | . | TGTGCCAGCAGCTTACGGGTTGGAGGCTACACCTTC | CASSLRVGGYTF
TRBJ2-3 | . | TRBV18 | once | TGTGCCAGCTCACCACCCCGGGGGCGGATGGTAGATACGCAGTATTTT | CASSPPRGRMVDTQYF
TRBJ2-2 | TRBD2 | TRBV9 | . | TGTCCCAGCCGCGTAGTCCCAGCGGGAGAGGGGGGGGGCACCGGGGAGCTGTTTTTT | CPSRVVPAGEGGGTGELFF
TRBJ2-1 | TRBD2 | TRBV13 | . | TGTGCCAGCAGCTTTAGCGGGAGACGGGACAATGAGCAGTTCTTC | CASSFSGRRDNEQFF
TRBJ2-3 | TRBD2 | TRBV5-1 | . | TGCGCCAGCAGCTTGGTGGGACTAGCGGGCACAGATACGCAGTATTTT | CASSLVGLAGTDTQYF
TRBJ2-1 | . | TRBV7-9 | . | TGTGCCAGCAGCTTCAATCACAATGAGCAGTTCTTC | CASSFNHNEQFF
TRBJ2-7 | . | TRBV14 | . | TGTGCCAGCAGCTCCTCGACCTACGAGCAGTACTTC | CASSSSTYEQYF
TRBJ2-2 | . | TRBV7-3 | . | TGTGCCAGCAGCTTAATACCCGGGGAGCTGTTTTTT | CASSLIPGELFF
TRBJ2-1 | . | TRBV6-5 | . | TGTGCCAGCAGTTACTCGGAGGTGGGTGAGCAGTTCTTC | CASSYSEVGEQFF
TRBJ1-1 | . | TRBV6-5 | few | TGTGCCAGCAGTTACCCTAACACTGAAGCTTTCTTT | CASSYPNTEAFF
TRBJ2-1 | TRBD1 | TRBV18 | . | TGTGCCAGCTCACTGACAGGGGGCGAGTACAATGAGCAGTTCTTC | CASSLTGGEYNEQFF
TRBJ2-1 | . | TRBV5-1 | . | TGCGCCAGCAGCGCGGCTATGGGGCTCTCCTACAATGAGCAGTTCTTC | CASSAAMGLSYNEQFF
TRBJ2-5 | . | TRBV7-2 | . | TGTGCCAGCAGCTCGAAGGACCCAACCCTACAAGAGACCCAGTACTTC | CASSSKDPTLQETQYF
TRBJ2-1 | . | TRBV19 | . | TGTGCCAGTAGCGCGATGTGGGGAGAATCCTACAATGAGCAGTTCTTC | CASSAMWGESYNEQFF
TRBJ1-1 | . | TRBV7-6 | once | TGTGCCAGCAGCTTAGGGGGGGCGAACACTGAAGCTTTCTTT | CASSLGGANTEAFF
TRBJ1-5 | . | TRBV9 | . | TGTGCCAGCAGCACGGGGGGGGACCCGAGGGTTCAGCCCCAGCATTTT | CASSTGGDPRVQPQHF
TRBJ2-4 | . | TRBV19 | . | TGTGCCAGTAGTTCCCCAGCCAAAAACATTCAGTACTTC | CASSSPAKNIQYF
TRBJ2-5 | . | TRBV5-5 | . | TGTGCCAGCAGCCCCGGGGACGGAGGCCAAGAGACCCAGTACTTC | CASSPGDGGQETQYF
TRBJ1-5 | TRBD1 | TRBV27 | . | TGTGCCAGTGCCAGGGGGTCTTTAAATCAGCCCCAGCATTTT | CASARGSLNQPQHF
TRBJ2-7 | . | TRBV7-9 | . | TGTGCCAGCAGCTTGGTATTGGGCGAGCAGTACTTC | CASSLVLGEQYF
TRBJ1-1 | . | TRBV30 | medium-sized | TGTGCCTGGAGTAGGATTTTCGACACTGAAGCTTTCTTT | CAWSRIFDTEAFF
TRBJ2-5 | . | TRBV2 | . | TGTGCCAGCAGCCCCATGACACGGGTCGAGACCCAGTACTTC | CASSPMTRVETQYF
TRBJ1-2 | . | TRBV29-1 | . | TGCAGCGTTACAGCGGGGGACGTAGGATACACCTTC | CSVTAGDVGYTF
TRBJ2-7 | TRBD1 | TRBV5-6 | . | TGTGCCAGCAGCCCCGGACAGGGGAGGCACGAGCAGTACTTC | CASSPGQGRHEQYF
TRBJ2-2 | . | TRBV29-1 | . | TGCAGCGTTGAACAGGGCACCGGGGAGCTGTTTTTT | CSVEQGTGELFF
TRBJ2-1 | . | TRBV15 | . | TGTGCCACCAGCAGAGAGTGGGGGGGCGCCTACAATGAGCAGTTCTTC | CATSREWGGAYNEQFF